The 27 T cell receptor beta chains given below trace back to one sample, sequenced in a study of long-term antiretroviral therapy in people with HIV. Runs used v3.0 of the immunoSEQ assay and were done at survey level. Assay used: immunoSEQ multiplex PCR; TCRdb lists only in-frame clones, some missing. The sample contains some 17,000 clones, roughly 73% of which appear only once. The sequences come from unsorted PBMCs, collected about 2.1 years before starting antiretroviral therapy. These receptors all stem from a man between 25 and 39 years old with HIV.

The chain links TRBV6-6 to TRBJ1-1; D is possibly TRBD1 (6 bases). Trimming stripped 10 bases from V and 1 base from J, with 16 bases between. The germline gives CDR1 MNHNY, CDR2 SVGAGI (reference sequence). The CDR3 totals 14 residues. In DNA, the CDR3 is TGTGCCATCTCCCCACAGGGCGGGAACACTGAAGCTTTCTTT. It translates to CAISPQGGNTEAFF.

This sequence joins TRBV28 and TRBJ2-6; 11 bases match TRBD1. The CDR3 covers 18 residues. CDR1 and CDR2 (germline): MDHEN, SYDVKM. Trimming took 3 bases from V and 2 from J; bases not matched to a gene: 6. CDR3 region: CASSLDRGLTAGANVLTF. As DNA, the CDR3 is TGTGCCAGCAGTTTGGACAGGGGGCTGACGGCTGGGGCCAACGTCCTGACTTTC.

V gene TRBV11-2 combines with J gene TRBJ2-1, with D unclear. V was trimmed by 0 bases and J by 7 bases, leaving 10 bases between them. The CDR3 extends over 14 amino acids. Germline lookup yields CDR1 SGHAT and CDR2 FQNNGV. The CDR3: CASSLDRVSNEQFF. The DNA of the CDR3 is TGTGCCAGCAGCTTAGATAGGGTTTCGAATGAGCAGTTCTTC.

The chain recombines TRBV9 with TRBJ2-1; 9 positions match TRBD2. J was trimmed by 4 bases and V by 4 bases; bases with no gene match: 12. This CDR3 spans 17 amino acids. Germline V gene lookup returns CDR1 SGDLS and CDR2 YYNGEE. The CDR3 DNA reads as TGTGCCAGCAGCTCCTATAGCGGGAGAACGTTTTACAATGAGCAGTTCTTC. It is translated as CASSSYSGRTFYNEQFF.

The table lists this clone with a count of one. J is TRBJ2-5 and V is TRBV6-6; D unresolved. V shed 6 bases and J shed 3 bases, with 8 bases lying between them. The length of the CDR3 is 12 residues. Germline CDR1 reads MNHNY; CDR2 reads SVGAGI (reference sequence). DNA of the CDR3: TGTGCCAGCAGCGGACCCGAAGAGACCCAGTACTTC. Translated, it gives CASSGPEETQYF.

This clone was counted once. This chain connects TRBV30 to TRBJ2-1; a weak D match, TRBD2 (5 bases). CDR1 GTSNPN and CDR2 SVGIG come from the germline V gene (reference sequence). The CDR3 is 10 residues long. The germline V and J ends were trimmed by 5 bases and 14 bases, with 13 bases remaining between them. The CDR3 bases are TGTGCCTGGGGCGGGCCAGCGGAGTTCTTC. Encoded protein: CAWGGPAEFF.

This chain uses TRBV5-1 with TRBJ2-1, with D tentatively TRBD1 (5 bases). Germline V lookup: CDR1 SGHRS, CDR2 YFSETQ. V lost 0 bases and J 0 bases, leaving 7 bases between the germline ends. CDR3 length: 15 residues. In DNA form, the CDR3 reads TGCGCCAGCAGCTTGGTAGGGGACTCCTACAATGAGCAGTTCTTC. It codes for CASSLVGDSYNEQFF.

This clone was counted a few times. This chain links TRBV11-2 with TRBJ2-2; D is uncertain. The germline V gene encodes CDR1 SGHAT and CDR2 FQNNGV. Between the trimmed V and J ends, which lost 3 bases and 1 base, there was a span of 6 bases. CDR3 length: 14 amino acids. DNA for the CDR3: TGTGCCAGCAGCTTGGCTATGAACACCGGGGAGCTGTTTTTT. It translates to CASSLAMNTGELFF.

The rearrangement links TRBV5-1 to TRBJ1-2, with a tentative D call TRBD1 (6 bases). The V gene's germline CDR1 is SGHRS and CDR2 YFSETQ. This CDR3 has 14 amino acids. Trimming pared 6 bases from V and 8 bases from J, leaving 20 bases between. The CDR3 DNA sequence: TGCGCCAGCACCGCTGGGACATTCCGCGACGGCTACACCTTC. Translating it yields CASTAGTFRDGYTF. The full variable domain, its missing parts supplied by reference TRBV5-1 and TRBJ1-2, is KAGVTQTPRYLIKTRGQQVTLSCSPISGHRSVSWYQQTPGQGLQFLFEYFSETQRNKGNFPGRFSGRQFSNSRSEMNVSTLELGDSALYLCASTAGTFRDGYTFGSGTRLTVV.

This clone has a handful of counts. The rearrangement joins TRBV19 to TRBJ2-7, with 9 bases aligning to TRBD1. V trimming: 2 bases; J trimming: 1 base; junction bases outside the gene matches: 3. The CDR3 runs 15 residues. CDR1 is LNHDA and CDR2 is SQIVND in the germline V gene (reference sequence). The CDR3 bases are TGTGCCAGTAGTATAAAGGGACAGGGATCCTACGAGCAGTACTTC. Its translation: CASSIKGQGSYEQYF.

This clone was seen once. The chain has TRBV5-1 and TRBJ2-1; no clear D. The CDR3 is made up of 15 amino acids. Germline V gene lookup returns CDR1 SGHRS and CDR2 YFSETQ. Deletions cut 0 bases from V and 6 bases from J, with 13 bases between. CDR3 nucleotides: TGCGCCAGCAGCTTGGCCGAAAGTTACTCCAATGAGCAGTTCTTC. Translating gives CASSLAESYSNEQFF.

V and J are TRBV10-3 and TRBJ2-7, with D perhaps TRBD2 (6 bases). The germline V gene encodes CDR1 ENHRY and CDR2 SYGVKD. There are 13 residues in the CDR3. The ends were cut back, 10 bases at V and 4 bases at J, with 17 bases in the middle. CDR3 protein: CATGGGTHYEQYF. CDR3 nucleotides: TGTGCCACCGGTGGGGGGACTCATTACGAGCAGTACTTC.

This clone has just one count. The chain couples TRBV7-3 to TRBJ2-2; the match to TRBD1 covers 7 bases. The CDR3 covers 15 residues. Trimming took 1 base from V and 6 from J; bases not matched to a gene: 5. The germline CDR1 and CDR2 sequences are SGHTA and FQGTGA. The CDR3 DNA reads as TGTGCCAGCAGCTTAATACAGGGGACCCCCGGGGAGCTGTTTTTT. It specifies CASSLIQGTPGELFF.

The V call is TRBV18, the J call TRBJ2-7; weak D call: TRBD2 (5 bases). The V and J ends lost 3 bases and 7 bases respectively, with 13 bases between them. Per the germline V gene, CDR1 is KGHSH and CDR2 is LQKENI. CDR3 length: 13 amino acids. The CDR3, as DNA: TGTGCCAGCTCACCGGACTCGTTTGGAGAGCAGTACTTC. Protein sequence: CASSPDSFGEQYF.

CDR3 residues: CASSLRSGGISYNEQFF. The CDR3, as DNA: TGTGCCAGCTCCCTACGTTCGGGAGGTATCTCCTACAATGAGCAGTTCTTC. The chain joins TRBV18 to TRBJ2-1; TRBD2 agrees at 7 bases. There are 17 residues in the CDR3. V lost 6 bases, J lost 0 bases, and 11 bases stayed unmatched. Germline assignment: CDR1 KGHSH and CDR2 LQKENI.

This chain connects TRBV5-1 to TRBJ2-2, with no clear D. Germline CDR1 reads SGHRS; CDR2 reads YFSETQ. CDR3 length equals 13 residues. The V end lost 3 bases, the J end lost 5 bases, and 8 bases lay between the germline ends. CDR3 amino acids: CASSSDGTGELFF. The CDR3 coding sequence is TGCGCCAGCAGCTCGGACGGGACCGGGGAGCTGTTTTTT.

The chain couples TRBV7-2 to TRBJ2-5; the match to TRBD2 covers 10 bases. The V gene end was trimmed by 1 base and the J gene end by 4 bases; junction bases not matched to a gene: 6. Germline values: CDR1 SGHTA, CDR2 FQGNSA. The CDR3 is made up of 16 amino acids. As DNA, the CDR3 is TGTGCCAGCAGCTTAGTGTCGTCTAGCGGGAGAGAGACCCAGTACTTC. It is translated as CASSLVSSSGRETQYF.

The genes are TRBV7-9 and TRBJ2-3, with D unclear. The CDR3 has 12 amino acids. Deletions cut 11 bases from V and 5 bases from J, with 14 bases between. Germline V gene data show CDR1 as SEHNR and CDR2 as FQNEAQ (reference sequence). DNA of the CDR3: TGTGCCTGCAAGGGAACACAAGATACGCAGTATTTT. As protein: CACKGTQDTQYF.

This clone is judged medium-sized. The gene calls are TRBV5-4 and TRBJ1-2; the D is unclear. This CDR3 has 16 amino acids. The V end lost 5 bases, the J end lost 4 bases, and 21 bases lay between the germline ends. Germline V gives CDR1 SGHNT, CDR2 YYREEE (reference sequence). The CDR3 is CASSPKTEIRLYGYTF. The CDR3 DNA follows: TGTGCCAGCAGTCCGAAAACAGAAATTCGACTCTATGGCTACACCTTC.

Only a few counts were recorded for this clone. The gene calls are TRBV11-2 and TRBJ2-7; D is unresolved. This CDR3 has 15 amino acids. CDR1 and CDR2 from the germline V gene are SGHAT and FQNNGV. Trimming removed 4 bases at V and 3 bases at J, with 16 bases between. The CDR3 sequence: CASSSPGPNLYEQYF. CDR3 sequence (DNA): TGTGCCAGCAGCTCACCGGGCCCTAATCTCTACGAGCAGTACTTC.

The rearrangement joins TRBV14 to TRBJ2-3, with D unclear. The CDR3 sequence is 15 residues long. Germline assignment: CDR1 SGHDN and CDR2 FVKESK. V was pared by 4 bases and J by 4 bases, with 15 bases between. The CDR3 DNA sequence: TGTGCCAGCAGCCCGTTCCGTGGATCGGCAGATACGCAGTATTTT. This gives the protein CASSPFRGSADTQYF.

This sequence joins TRBV7-9 and TRBJ2-3; D not certain. The V gene's germline CDR1 is SEHNR and CDR2 FQNEAQ (reference sequence). The V end lost 6 bases, the J end lost 4 bases, and 8 bases lay between the germline ends. This CDR3 has 12 amino acids. The CDR3 loop is CASRPGSDTQYF. The CDR3 nucleotides read TGTGCCAGCAGGCCCGGATCAGATACGCAGTATTTT.

This clone has only a few counts. The rearrangement links TRBV2 to TRBJ1-2; the D is unclear. CDR3 length: 11 amino acids. Germline assignment: CDR1 SNHLY and CDR2 FYNNEI. V shed 7 bases and J shed 4 bases, with 7 bases lying between them. CDR3 nucleotide sequence: TGTGCCAGCAAGGACGGCTATGGCTACACCTTC. Protein sequence: CASKDGYGYTF.

This CDR3 reads CASSDHTGTGERPLHF. CDR3 sequence (DNA): TGTGCCAGCAGTGACCACACCGGGACAGGGGAAAGACCCCTCCACTTT. The chain carries TRBV25-1 and TRBJ1-6; 10 bases match TRBD1. The CDR3 contains 16 residues. Germline V lookup: CDR1 MGHDK, CDR2 SYGVNS. With V trimmed by 3 bases and J by 12 bases, 11 bases remained unmatched.

J is TRBJ1-3 and V is TRBV29-1; D remains unclear. The CDR3 length is 12 residues. Trimming took 5 bases from V and 4 from J, leaving 9 bases between them. In germline, CDR1 is SQVTM, CDR2 ANQGSEA. CDR3 protein: CSVLGLGNTIYF. Here the CDR3 DNA reads TGCAGCGTTTTAGGACTCGGAAACACCATATATTTT.

This clone occurred a few times. The J gene is TRBJ2-7, the V gene TRBV6-5, with a tentative D call TRBD1 (6 bases). In germline, CDR1 is MNHEY, CDR2 SVGAGI. The V and J ends lost 7 bases and 0 bases respectively, with 13 bases between them. The CDR3 has 14 amino acids. CDR3 region: CASKGTLYSYEQYF. DNA for the CDR3: TGTGCCAGCAAAGGGACACTCTACTCCTACGAGCAGTACTTC.

The V and J genes are TRBV10-3 and TRBJ2-7; 8 bases map to TRBD2. This CDR3 is built from 15 residues. V dropped 6 bases and J dropped 2; count of bases not matched to a gene: 9. Germline V gene lookup returns CDR1 ENHRY and CDR2 SYGVKD. CDR3 residues: CAIRGAGEGAYEQYF. As DNA, the CDR3 is TGTGCCATCAGGGGAGCGGGGGAGGGGGCCTACGAGCAGTACTTC.